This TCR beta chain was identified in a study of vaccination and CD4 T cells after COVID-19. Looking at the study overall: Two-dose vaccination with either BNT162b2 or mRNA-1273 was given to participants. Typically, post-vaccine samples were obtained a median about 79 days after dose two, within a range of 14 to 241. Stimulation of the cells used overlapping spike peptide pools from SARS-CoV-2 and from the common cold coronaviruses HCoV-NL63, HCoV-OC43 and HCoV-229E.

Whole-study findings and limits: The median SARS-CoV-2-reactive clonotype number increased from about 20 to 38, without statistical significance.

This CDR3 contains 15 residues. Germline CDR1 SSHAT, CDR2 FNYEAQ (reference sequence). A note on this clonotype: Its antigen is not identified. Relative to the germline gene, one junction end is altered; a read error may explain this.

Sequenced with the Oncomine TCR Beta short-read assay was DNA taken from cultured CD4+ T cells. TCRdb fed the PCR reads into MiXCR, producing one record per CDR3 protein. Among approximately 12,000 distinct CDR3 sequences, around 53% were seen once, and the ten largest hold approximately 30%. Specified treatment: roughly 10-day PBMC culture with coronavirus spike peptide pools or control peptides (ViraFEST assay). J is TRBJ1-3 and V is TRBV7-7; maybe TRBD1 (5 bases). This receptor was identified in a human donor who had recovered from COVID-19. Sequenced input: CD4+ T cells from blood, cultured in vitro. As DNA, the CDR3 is TGTGCTAGCAGGAGGAGATATGGGACTGGGAACACCATATATTTT. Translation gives CASRRRYGTGNTIYF.